This TCR beta chain was sequenced for a study of monozygotic twins with inflammatory bowel disease. Points from the study as a whole: IBD patients showed reduced TCRbeta diversity (inverse Simpson) versus healthy co-twins.

Comments on this clonotype: Antigen specificity is unknown.

The germline V gene has CDR1 MNHEY and CDR2 SVGEGT. The CDR3 length is 15 residues. The authors used about 3,200 ng of total RNA per TCR library. TCRalpha and TCRbeta cDNA underwent two nested PCRs of 16 and 9 cycles. Reprocessing the 5' RACE reads, TCRdb reports a single entry for every CDR3 protein and omits DNA. The listing contains hundreds of thousands of distinct CDR3 sequences. The material sequenced was blood. This sequence originates from a human donor with ulcerative colitis or Crohn's disease, or a healthy co-twin of an affected twin (not recorded which). The V gene is TRBV6-2 or TRBV6-3, the J gene TRBJ2-5. The CDR3 loop reads CASSYSEKDQETQYF.